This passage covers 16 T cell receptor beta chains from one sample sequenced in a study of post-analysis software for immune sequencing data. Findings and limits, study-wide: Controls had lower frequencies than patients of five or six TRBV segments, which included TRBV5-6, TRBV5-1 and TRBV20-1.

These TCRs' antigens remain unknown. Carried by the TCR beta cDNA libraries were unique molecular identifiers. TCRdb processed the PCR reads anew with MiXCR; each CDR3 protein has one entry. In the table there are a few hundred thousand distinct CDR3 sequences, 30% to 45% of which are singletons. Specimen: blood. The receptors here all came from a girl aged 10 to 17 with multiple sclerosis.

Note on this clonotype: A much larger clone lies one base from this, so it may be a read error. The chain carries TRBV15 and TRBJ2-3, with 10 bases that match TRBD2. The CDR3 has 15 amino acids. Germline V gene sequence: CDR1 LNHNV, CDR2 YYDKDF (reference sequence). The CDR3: CATSTLAGGTGTQYF. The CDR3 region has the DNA TGTGCCACCAGCACATTAGCGGGGGGCACAGGTACGCAGTATTTT.

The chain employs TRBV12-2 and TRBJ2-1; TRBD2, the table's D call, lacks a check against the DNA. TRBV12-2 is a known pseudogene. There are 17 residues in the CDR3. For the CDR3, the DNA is TGTGCAAGTCGCTTAGCGCGACTAGCGGGAGGAAGTGGTGAGCAGTTCTTC. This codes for CASRLARLAGGSGEQFF.

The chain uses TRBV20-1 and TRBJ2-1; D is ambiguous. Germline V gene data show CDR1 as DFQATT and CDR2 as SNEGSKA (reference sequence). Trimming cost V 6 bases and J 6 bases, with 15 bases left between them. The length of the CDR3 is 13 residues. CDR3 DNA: TGCAGTGCCTCAATCCTGGGCTCCAATGAGCAGTTCTTC. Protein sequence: CSASILGSNEQFF.

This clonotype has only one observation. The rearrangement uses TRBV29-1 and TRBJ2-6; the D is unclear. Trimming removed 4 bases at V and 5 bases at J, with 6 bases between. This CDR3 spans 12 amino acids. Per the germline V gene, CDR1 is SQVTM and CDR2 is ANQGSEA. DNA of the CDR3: TGCAGCGTTGTAGGGTGGGCCAACGTCCTGACTTTC. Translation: CSVVGWANVLTF.

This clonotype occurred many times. CDR3 in amino acids: CASSEAGEGTDTQYF. The CDR3 DNA follows: TGTGCCAGCAGCGAGGCGGGAGAGGGGACAGATACGCAGTATTTT. The chain couples TRBV11-2 to TRBJ2-3; 7 positions match TRBD2. Trimming removed 5 bases from V and 3 bases from J; junction bases left unmatched: 8. Germline V gene data show CDR1 as SGHAT and CDR2 as FQNNGV. The CDR3 covers 15 residues.

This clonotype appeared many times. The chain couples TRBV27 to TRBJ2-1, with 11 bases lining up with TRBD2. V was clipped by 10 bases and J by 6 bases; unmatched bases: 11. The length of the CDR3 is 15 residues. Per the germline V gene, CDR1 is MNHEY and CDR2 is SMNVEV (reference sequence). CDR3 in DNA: TGTGCCACCTCGGCCGGGACTAGCGGTCTCAATGAGCAGTTCTTC. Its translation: CATSAGTSGLNEQFF.

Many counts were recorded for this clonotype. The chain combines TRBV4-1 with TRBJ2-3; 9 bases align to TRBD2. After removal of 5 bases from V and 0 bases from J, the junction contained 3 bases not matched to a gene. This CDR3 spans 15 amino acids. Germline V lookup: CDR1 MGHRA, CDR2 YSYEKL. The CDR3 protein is CASSATSGSTDTQYF. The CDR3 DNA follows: TGCGCCAGCAGCGCCACTAGCGGGAGCACAGATACGCAGTATTTT.

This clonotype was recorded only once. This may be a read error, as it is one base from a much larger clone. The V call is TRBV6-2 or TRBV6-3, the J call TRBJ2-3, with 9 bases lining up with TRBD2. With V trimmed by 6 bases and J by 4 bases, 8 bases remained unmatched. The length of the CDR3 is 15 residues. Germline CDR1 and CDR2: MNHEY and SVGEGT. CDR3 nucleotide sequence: TGTGCCAGCAGGCCCGGGACTAGCCACCCAGATACGCAGTATTTT. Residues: CASRPGTSHPDTQYF.

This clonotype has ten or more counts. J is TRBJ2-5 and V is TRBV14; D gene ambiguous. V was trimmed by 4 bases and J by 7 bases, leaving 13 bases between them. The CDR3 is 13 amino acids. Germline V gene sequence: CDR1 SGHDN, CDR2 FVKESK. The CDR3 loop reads CASSPGWPGTQYF. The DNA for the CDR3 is TGTGCCAGCAGCCCCGGGTGGCCTGGGACCCAGTACTTC.

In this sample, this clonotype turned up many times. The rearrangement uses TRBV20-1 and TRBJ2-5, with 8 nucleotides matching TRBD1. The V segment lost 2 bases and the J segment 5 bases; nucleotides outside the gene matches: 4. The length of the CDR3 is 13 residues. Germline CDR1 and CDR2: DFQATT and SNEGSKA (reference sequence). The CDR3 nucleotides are TGCAGTGCTAGACAGGGGGCGAGGGAGACCCAGTACTTC. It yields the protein CSARQGARETQYF.

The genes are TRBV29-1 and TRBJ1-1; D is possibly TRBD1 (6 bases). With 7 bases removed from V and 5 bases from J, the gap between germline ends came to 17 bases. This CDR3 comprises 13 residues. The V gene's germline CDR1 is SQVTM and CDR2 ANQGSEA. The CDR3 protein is CSDPTGPLTEAFF. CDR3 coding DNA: TGCAGCGATCCGACAGGCCCGTTGACTGAAGCTTTCTTT.

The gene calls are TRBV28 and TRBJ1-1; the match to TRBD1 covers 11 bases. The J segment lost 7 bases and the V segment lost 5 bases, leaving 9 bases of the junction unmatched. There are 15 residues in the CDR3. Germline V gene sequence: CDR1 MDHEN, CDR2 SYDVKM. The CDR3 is CASSAQDRGQNEAFF. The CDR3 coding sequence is TGTGCCAGCAGTGCCCAGGACAGGGGGCAAAATGAAGCTTTCTTT.

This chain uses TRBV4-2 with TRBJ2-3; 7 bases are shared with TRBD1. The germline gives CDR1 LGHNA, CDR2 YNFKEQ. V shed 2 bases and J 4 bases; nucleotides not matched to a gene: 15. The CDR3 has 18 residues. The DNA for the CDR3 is TGTGCCAGCAGCCAATTTGGTGAACCCCCAGGGGGAGCAGATACGCAGTATTTT. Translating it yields CASSQFGEPPGGADTQYF.

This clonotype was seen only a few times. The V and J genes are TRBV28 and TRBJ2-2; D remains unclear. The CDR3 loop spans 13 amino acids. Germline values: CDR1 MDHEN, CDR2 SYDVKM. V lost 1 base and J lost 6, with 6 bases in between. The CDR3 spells CASSLLGSGELFF. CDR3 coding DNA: TGTGCCAGCAGTTTATTAGGCTCCGGGGAGCTGTTTTTT.

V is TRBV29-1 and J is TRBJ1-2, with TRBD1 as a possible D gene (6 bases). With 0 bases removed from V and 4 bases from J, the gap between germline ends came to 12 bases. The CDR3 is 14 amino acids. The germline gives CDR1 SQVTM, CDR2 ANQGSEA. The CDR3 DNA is TGCAGCGTTGAAGATAGACGAGGGGGCTATGGCTACACCTTC. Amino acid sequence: CSVEDRRGGYGYTF.

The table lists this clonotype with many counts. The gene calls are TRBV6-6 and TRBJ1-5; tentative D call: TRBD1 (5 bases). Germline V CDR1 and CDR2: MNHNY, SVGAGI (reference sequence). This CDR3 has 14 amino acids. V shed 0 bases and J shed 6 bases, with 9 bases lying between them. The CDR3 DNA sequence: TGTGCCAGCAGTTACTCAGGGGAAAGTCAGCCCCAGCATTTT. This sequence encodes CASSYSGESQPQHF.